The T cell receptor (beta chain) under discussion was sequenced for a study of human T cells and chemical hapten exposure. Study-wide background: Chiefly women, the patients showed alopecia areata, totalis or universalis.

This clonotype was seen ten or more times. CDR3 length: 15 amino acids. The V end was cut by 3 bases, the J end by 0 bases, with 12 bases between. Per the germline V gene, CDR1 is SGHNT and CDR2 is YENEEA. Indicated time point: patch test 1, 2 weeks after DPC sensitization. The sample's treatment: therapeutic diphenylcyclopropenone sensitization with weekly scalp DPC. MiXCR, applied by TCRdb to the RACE reads, yields one record per CDR3 protein. This table holds fewer than 400,000 distinct CDR3 sequences, approximately 6.9% found once. V usage is TRBV11-3 and J usage is TRBJ2-7; a possible D gene is TRBD2 (5 bases). The source was whole blood, collected in connection with sensitization to the hapten diphenylcyclopropenone (DPC). The sequence came from a young woman with alopecia areata. Some clones in this sample may be carry-over from other donors' samples. The DNA of the CDR3 is TGTGCCAGCAGCTTTGCGGGCGGAAACTCCTACGAGCAGTACTTC. Its protein is CASSFAGGNSYEQYF.